Each of the 26 T cell receptor beta chains below was sequenced from the same sample in a study of T cell repertoires in cytomegalovirus infection. TCRdb analysed the reads with MiXCR anew, one entry per CDR3 protein. The sample carries roughly 640,000 distinct CDR3 sequences, roughly a quarter recorded once. Sequenced material: CD8+ T cells from PBMCs. The receptors were sampled from a human donor in good health (CMV status not recorded). Some clones in this sample may be carry-over from other donors' samples.

With regard to this clonotype: A much larger clone differs from this one at a single base, so this may be a read error. V and J are TRBV7-6 and TRBJ1-1, with a tentative D call TRBD1 (5 bases). Per the germline V gene, CDR1 is SGHVS and CDR2 is FNYEAQ. The CDR3 consists of 14 residues. CDR3 nucleotide sequence: TGTGTCAGCAGCTTGGCGGGGCGCCGCACTGAAGCTTTCTTT. Translating it yields CVSSLAGRRTEAFF. The full variable domain, in which reference TRBV7-6 and TRBJ1-1 provide the parts outside the CDR3, is GAGVSQSPRYKVTKRGQDVALRCDPISGHVSLYWYRQALGQGPEFLTYFNYEAQQDKSGLPNDRFSAERPEGSISTLTIQRTEQRDSAMYRCVSSLAGRRTEAFFGQGTRLTVV.

This clonotype was seen a few times. This chain connects TRBV2 to TRBJ1-3; no definite D call. Germline CDR1 and CDR2: SNHLY and FYNNEI. V lost 2 bases and J lost 2, with 13 bases in between. The CDR3 is 16 residues long. The CDR3 bases are TGTGCCAGCAGTGAAAGTATCCAACGGGCTGGAAACACCATATATTTT. Its translation: CASSESIQRAGNTIYF.

This clonotype was seen only a few times. The CDR3 is CASGTRPGTGGANEKLFF. DNA for the CDR3: TGCGCCAGCGGAACGCGACCCGGGACAGGGGGGGCTAATGAAAAACTGTTTTTT. V is TRBV5-1 and J is TRBJ1-4, with 11 bases matching TRBD1. This CDR3 has 18 residues. Germline trimming cut 7 bases from V and 3 bases from J; bases unmatched to any gene: 14. Germline values: CDR1 SGHRS, CDR2 YFSETQ.

This clonotype was seen more than once but under ten times. V gene TRBV6-2 or TRBV6-3 combines with J gene TRBJ1-5; D is ambiguous. The CDR3 consists of 15 residues. The germline V gene encodes CDR1 MNHEY and CDR2 SVGEGT. Trimming took off 2 bases at V and 0 bases at J, with 8 bases between the two ends. The CDR3 loop is CASSYPRNSNQPQHF. The CDR3 coding sequence is TGTGCCAGCAGTTACCCGAGGAATAGCAATCAGCCCCAGCATTTT.

In its sample, this clonotype was seen a few times. The rearrangement joins TRBV5-6 to TRBJ1-2; the D gene is possibly TRBD1 (5 bases). The CDR3 totals 18 residues. CDR1 and CDR2 (germline): SGHDT, YYEEEE. The V and J ends lost 7 bases and 3 bases respectively, with 28 bases between them. The CDR3 DNA follows: TGTGCCAGCCAGGGTTACAGCGGAGATATCGGGTACGACTATGGCTACACCTTC. Protein sequence: CASQGYSGDIGYDYGYTF. The whole variable domain, remainder taken from reference TRBV5-6 and TRBJ1-2, is DAGVTQSPTHLIKTRGQQVTLRCSPKSGHDTVSWYQQALGQGPQFIFQYYEEEERQRGNFPDRFSGHQFPNYSSELNVNALLLGDSALYLCASQGYSGDIGYDYGYTFGSGTRLTVV.

This clonotype was counted a few times. The chain has TRBV28 and TRBJ2-5, with 10 bases that match TRBD2. With V trimmed by 3 bases and J by 5 bases, 6 bases remained unmatched. Germline CDR1 and CDR2: MDHEN and SYDVKM. The length of the CDR3 is 15 residues. The CDR3: CASSFTSGEMETQYF. In nucleotides, the CDR3 is TGTGCCAGCAGTTTCACTAGCGGGGAAATGGAGACCCAGTACTTC. The full variable domain, its missing parts supplied by reference TRBV28 and TRBJ2-5, is DVKVTQSSRYLVKRTGEKVFLECVQDMDHENMFWYRQDPGLGLRLIYFSYDVKMKEKGDIPEGYSVSREKKERFSLILESASTNQTSMYLCASSFTSGEMETQYFGPGTRLLVL.

This clonotype came up a few times. The chain employs TRBV19 and TRBJ2-1; D gene unclear. Germline V gives CDR1 LNHDA, CDR2 SQIVND (reference sequence). V was shortened by 3 bases and J by 3 bases, with 12 bases between the two germline ends. The CDR3 is 15 amino acids. For the CDR3, the DNA is TGTGCCAGTAGTATTAATCCCACCGACTACAATGAGCAGTTCTTC. The encoded protein is CASSINPTDYNEQFF.

This clonotype was recorded many times. This chain links TRBV6-2 or TRBV6-3 with TRBJ2-2; TRBD1 matches 8 bases. Germline loops: CDR1 MNHEY, CDR2 SVGEGT. The CDR3 runs 16 residues. Losses at the gene ends were 1 base for V and 4 bases for J; bases not matched to a gene: 5. CDR3 sequence: CASSYFGQGITGELFF. The CDR3 bases are TGTGCCAGCAGTTACTTCGGACAGGGAATCACCGGGGAGCTGTTTTTT.

The J gene is TRBJ2-2, the V gene TRBV24-1; D possibly corresponds to TRBD1 (5 bases). Trimming removed 12 bases from V and 3 bases from J, with 10 bases in between. The CDR3 sequence is 12 residues long. Germline V CDR1 and CDR2: KGHDR, SFDVKD. The CDR3 region is CACGRDTGELFF. The CDR3 DNA is TGTGCCTGTGGCAGGGACACCGGGGAGCTGTTTTTT.

CDR3 DNA sequence: TGTGCCAGCAGCGAGGCGGGAGGAGAGACCCAGTACTTC. Protein sequence: CASSEAGGETQYF. This sequence joins TRBV7-2 and TRBJ2-5; TRBD2 matches 8 bases. The CDR3 contains 13 residues. CDR1 is SGHTA, CDR2 FQGNSA, per germline. V dropped 5 bases and J dropped 4; count of bases not matched to a gene: 3. The full variable domain, in which reference TRBV7-2 and TRBJ2-5 provide the parts outside the CDR3, is GAGVSQSPSNKVTEKGKDVELRCDPISGHTALYWYRQSLGQGLEFLIYFQGNSAPDKSGLPSDRFSAERTGGSVSTLTIQRTQQEDSAVYLCASSEAGGETQYFGPGTRLLVL.

The V gene is TRBV2, the J gene TRBJ1-5; D not certain. V shed 0 bases and J shed 2 bases, with 14 bases lying between them. The CDR3 contains 17 residues. Germline assignment: CDR1 SNHLY and CDR2 FYNNEI. CDR3 loop: CASSEAPSKRGNQPQHF. Written as DNA, the CDR3 is TGTGCCAGCAGTGAAGCGCCGTCTAAACGGGGCAATCAGCCCCAGCATTTT.

The V gene is TRBV27, the J gene TRBJ2-3; D not resolved. With 5 bases removed from V and 6 bases from J, the gap between germline ends came to 9 bases. There are 12 residues in the CDR3. CDR1 MNHEY and CDR2 SMNVEV come from the germline V gene (reference sequence). The CDR3 DNA reads as TGTGCCAGCAGTCGACGGATGGATACGCAGTATTTT. Amino acids: CASSRRMDTQYF.

This clonotype appeared a few times. This sequence joins TRBV23-1 and TRBJ2-1; D gene ambiguous. TRBV23-1 is marked as an open reading frame, function uncertain. The CDR3 has 14 amino acids. Deletions cut 2 bases from V and 8 bases from J, with 13 bases between. CDR3 protein: CASSQTKLRDEQFF. In DNA, the CDR3 is TGCGCCAGCAGTCAAACGAAACTACGGGATGAGCAGTTCTTC.

On this clonotype itself: Because the CDR3 is missing its conserved closing phenylalanine or tryptophan, this is likely a read error. The chain recombines TRBV7-6 with TRBJ2-3; D gene unclear. The CDR3 is 14 amino acids. Germline assignment: CDR1 SGHVS and CDR2 FNYEAQ. The V end lost 4 bases, the J end lost 1 base, and 9 bases lay between the germline ends. The CDR3 nucleotides read TGTGCCAGCAGCTCCCGGCCTGGCACAGATACGCAGTATTGT. The encoded protein is CASSSRPGTDTQYC.

The rearrangement links TRBV4-2 to TRBJ2-5; D not certain. This CDR3 has 17 residues. Per germline, CDR1 LGHNA and CDR2 YNFKEQ. Trimming removed 4 bases at V and 4 bases at J, with 22 bases between. Here the CDR3 DNA reads TGTGCCAGCAGCCCAAGGTCCGCCGAATCCATGGGAGAGACCCAGTACTTC. This sequence encodes CASSPRSAESMGETQYF.

V is TRBV19 and J is TRBJ2-2; 7 bases fit TRBD2. Germline V gene sequence: CDR1 LNHDA, CDR2 SQIVND (reference sequence). The CDR3 runs to 12 residues. The CDR3 DNA follows: TGTACCGGCGGGGGGAACACCGGGGAGCTGTTTTTT. This encodes CTGGGNTGELFF.

In its sample, this clonotype was seen a few times. V is TRBV9 and J is TRBJ2-7; D is unclear. V lost 10 bases to trimming and J lost 1 base, with 12 bases between them. The length of the CDR3 is 12 residues. Germline V gives CDR1 SGDLS, CDR2 YYNGEE. CDR3 sequence reads: CADPVSSYEQYV. As DNA, the CDR3 is TGTGCCGACCCCGTGTCTTCCTACGAGCAGTACGTC.

The chain links TRBV2 to TRBJ2-5; D not certain. This CDR3 region has 11 residues. The V gene's germline CDR1 is SNHLY and CDR2 FYNNEI. Trimming cost V 7 bases and J 3 bases, with 6 bases left between them. CDR3 nucleotides: TGTGCCAGCATTGGGGAAGAGACCCAGTACTTC. Its protein is CASIGEETQYF.

This clonotype was detected many times. The gene calls are TRBV7-2 and TRBJ2-1; D is perhaps TRBD1 or TRBD2 (7 bases each). Trimming left V 5 bases short and J 9 bases short, with 14 bases between. Germline CDR1 SGHTA, CDR2 FQGNSA. The CDR3 loop spans 13 amino acids. The CDR3 bases are TGTGCCAGCAGCCCAGGGGGGGGAGGTGAGCAGTTCTTC. This sequence encodes CASSPGGGGEQFF.

Turning to this clonotype: One base away lies a much larger clone, so this may be a sequencing read error. The J gene is TRBJ2-1, the V gene TRBV4-1; TRBD1 might be the D (6 bases). This CDR3 spans 16 amino acids. Germline V lookup: CDR1 MGHRA, CDR2 YSYEKL. CDR3 DNA: TGCGCCAGCAGCCAAGATAGTGAACAGGGCTACAATGAGCAGATCTTC. As protein: CASSQDSEQGYNEQIF.

The CDR3 DNA is TGTGCCACCAGCAGAGATCTGCCAGGGCGAGAGACCCAGTACTTC. Translation gives CATSRDLPGRETQYF. The chain combines TRBV15 with TRBJ2-5, with D possibly being TRBD1 (5 bases). Trimming left V 0 bases short and J 4 bases short, with 12 bases between. The CDR3 has 15 residues. The germline CDR1 and CDR2 sequences are LNHNV and YYDKDF (reference sequence).

The rearrangement uses TRBV14 and TRBJ2-2; 7 positions agree with TRBD1. There are 14 residues in the CDR3. J was trimmed by 6 bases and V by 5 bases; bases with no gene match: 6. The germline gives CDR1 SGHDN, CDR2 FVKESK. This chain's CDR3 is CASSRTRGPGELFF. In nucleotides, the CDR3 is TGTGCCAGCAGCAGGACAAGGGGGCCCGGGGAGCTGTTTTTT. The entire variable domain, with the rest obtained from reference TRBV14 and TRBJ2-2, is as follows: EAGVTQFPSHSVIEKGQTVTLRCDPISGHDNLYWYRRVMGKEIKFLLHFVKESKQDESGMPNNRFLAERTGGTYSTLKVQPAELEDSGVYFCASSRTRGPGELFFGEGSRLTVL.

This clonotype occurred a few times. The genes are TRBV20-1 and TRBJ1-1, with a possible D match to TRBD1 (5 bases). Per the germline V gene, CDR1 is DFQATT and CDR2 is SNEGSKA (reference sequence). CDR3 length equals 17 residues. The ends were cut back, 3 bases at V and 3 bases at J, with 23 bases in the middle. The CDR3 DNA sequence: TGCAGTGCTAGTCAGGGACCACTTTTAAGGTATGACACTGAAGCTTTCTTT. Translated: CSASQGPLLRYDTEAFF.

This clonotype was seen at least ten times. The chain joins TRBV28 to TRBJ1-1; D is unclear. V lost 5 bases and J lost 3, with 13 bases in between. This CDR3 is built from 14 residues. Per germline, CDR1 MDHEN and CDR2 SYDVKM. The CDR3 DNA sequence: TGTGCCAGCAGTCCTGGCCTGTTACACACTGAAGCTTTCTTT. Encoded protein: CASSPGLLHTEAFF.

In this sample, this clonotype turned up many times. The V gene is TRBV28, the J gene TRBJ2-7; tentatively, D is TRBD2 (5 bases). The germline V gene encodes CDR1 MDHEN and CDR2 SYDVKM. The V end lost 2 bases, the J end lost 2 bases, and 10 bases lay between the germline ends. The CDR3 loop spans 14 amino acids. The CDR3 protein is CASSLGGSPYEQYV. The DNA for the CDR3 is TGTGCCAGCAGTTTAGGAGGATCCCCCTACGAGCAGTACGTC.

The chain recombines TRBV10-1 with TRBJ2-1; no clear D gene. The CDR3 sequence is 13 residues long. Germline CDR1 and CDR2: WNHNN and SYGVQD (reference sequence). Trimming took off 10 bases at V and 3 bases at J, with 13 bases between the two ends. The CDR3 coding sequence is TGCGCCAACCAGGCTGACCACTACAATGAGCAGTTCTTC. This sequence encodes CANQADHYNEQFF.